These 3 T cell receptor beta chains were sequenced from one sample in a study of blood T cell repertoires in COVID-19. Method: immunoSEQ multiplex PCR; TCRdb's copy keeps in-frame clones and lacks some. This sample has about 240,000 clones, with roughly 80% found just once. The sample was peripheral blood. The receptors were gathered from a woman in her sixties or seventies with active or convalescent COVID-19.

This sequence joins TRBV7-6 and TRBJ2-1; perhaps TRBD1 as D (6 bases). The V end was cut by 4 bases, the J end by 1 base, with 11 bases between. This CDR3 has 15 amino acids. Germline V CDR1 and CDR2: SGHVS, FNYEAQ. CDR3 residues: CASSSRQGSYNEQFF. CDR3 coding DNA: TGTGCCAGCAGCTCCCGGCAGGGGTCCTACAATGAGCAGTTCTTC. The variable domain in full, completed from reference TRBV7-6 and TRBJ2-1, reads GAGVSQSPRYKVTKRGQDVALRCDPISGHVSLYWYRQALGQGPEFLTYFNYEAQQDKSGLPNDRFSAERPEGSISTLTIQRTEQRDSAMYRCASSSRQGSYNEQFFGPGTRLTVL.

J is TRBJ2-1 and V is TRBV9; TRBD1 matches at 8 bases. This CDR3 is 18 amino acids long. The V and J ends lost 4 bases and 4 bases, in that order; junction bases with no gene match: 16. CDR1 and CDR2 from the germline V gene are SGDLS and YYNGEE. CDR3 DNA: TGTGCCAGCAGCCCCCTCCCGGACCAGGGGGCGTTTTACAATGAGCAGTTCTTC. This codes for CASSPLPDQGAFYNEQFF. Full variable domain (remainder filled in from reference TRBV9 and TRBJ2-1): DSGVTQTPKHLITATGQRVTLRCSPRSGDLSVYWYQQSLDQGLQFLIQYYNGEERAKGNILERFSAQQFPDLHSELNLSSLELGDSALYFCASSPLPDQGAFYNEQFFGPGTRLTVL.

The chain employs TRBV25-1 and TRBJ1-6; 7 positions match TRBD1. V was pared by 7 bases and J by 6 bases, with 9 bases of the junction left unmatched. Germline CDR1 MGHDK, CDR2 SYGVNS. This CDR3 comprises 15 residues. CDR3 in DNA: TGTGCCAGCACACGCTCGACAGGGCTTAATTCACCCCTCCACTTT. Amino acids: CASTRSTGLNSPLHF. Supplemented by reference TRBV25-1 and TRBJ1-6, the full variable domain reads EADIYQTPRYLVIGTGKKITLECSQTMGHDKMYWYQQDPGMELHLIHYSYGVNSTEKGDLSSESTVSRIRTEHFPLTLESARPSHTSQYLCASTRSTGLNSPLHFGNGTRLTVT.